Following are 20 T cell receptor beta chains from one sample sequenced in a study of T-cell memory formation after mild COVID-19. Via MiXCR, TCRdb re-called the 5' RACE reads, giving one row per CDR3 protein. The sample contains 550,000 to 700,000 distinct CDR3 sequences, about 18% of which appear only once. Sequencing was done on a sample of PBMCs or a T cell subset sorted from them (not recorded which). All receptors come from an adult woman who had mild COVID-19 (a few samples of this study predate the infection). Cell type and time point are not known.

This sequence joins TRBV5-1 and TRBJ1-1, with D uncertain. V lost 0 bases, J lost 3 bases, and 9 bases lay in between. The germline gives CDR1 SGHRS, CDR2 YFSETQ. The CDR3 loop spans 14 amino acids. CDR3 nucleotides: TGCGCCAGCAGCTTGGAGGCCGGAGACACTGAAGCTTTCTTT. This codes for CASSLEAGDTEAFF.

This chain connects TRBV30 to TRBJ2-7; 10 positions match TRBD1. V gave up 4 bases and J gave up 0 bases; unmatched junction bases: 6. Germline CDR1 reads GTSNPN; CDR2 reads SVGIG (reference sequence). This CDR3 spans 15 amino acids. This CDR3 reads CAWKDDRGPSYEQYF. Written as DNA, the CDR3 is TGTGCCTGGAAGGATGACAGGGGGCCCTCCTACGAGCAGTACTTC.

This clonotype was seen a handful of times. The chain carries TRBV6-5 and TRBJ2-7; TRBD1 matches at 8 bases. Germline-derived CDR1 and CDR2 are MNHEY and SVGAGI. The length of the CDR3 is 15 residues. Germline trimming cut 4 bases from V and 2 bases from J; bases unmatched to any gene: 7. The CDR3 coding sequence is TGTGCCAGCAGTTTCGGACAGGGATCTACCTACGAGCAGTACTTC. Amino acid sequence: CASSFGQGSTYEQYF.

The chain couples TRBV5-5 to TRBJ2-7; 9 bases map to TRBD1. The length of the CDR3 is 14 residues. Trimming at V came to 2 bases and at J to 2 bases, leaving 2 bases not matched to a gene. From germline, CDR1 is SGHKS and CDR2 YYEKEE (reference sequence). CDR3 in amino acids: CASSFGTGPYEQYF. The CDR3 region has the DNA TGTGCCAGCAGCTTCGGGACAGGGCCCTACGAGCAGTACTTC. The complete variable domain, with remaining parts taken from reference TRBV5-5 and TRBJ2-7, reads DAGVTQSPTHLIKTRGQQVTLRCSPISGHKSVSWYQQVLGQGPQFIFQYYEKEERGRGNFPDRFSARQFPNYSSELNVNALLLGDSALYLCASSFGTGPYEQYFGPGTRLTVT.

This clonotype has more than one count but fewer than ten. The genes are TRBV29-1 and TRBJ1-1; perhaps TRBD1 as D (6 bases). The CDR3 is 14 residues long. V lost 2 bases, J lost 5 bases, and 15 bases lay in between. Germline-derived CDR1 and CDR2 are SQVTM and ANQGSEA. Here the CDR3 DNA reads TGCAGCGTTGAAACAGGGTACAGTGGGACTGAAGCTTTCTTT. Translated: CSVETGYSGTEAFF.

J is TRBJ1-1 and V is TRBV20-1; no firm D call. Germline V gene data show CDR1 as DFQATT and CDR2 as SNEGSKA (reference sequence). The CDR3 length is 15 residues. V was clipped by 3 bases and J by 2 bases, with 16 bases between them. The CDR3 DNA sequence: TGCAGTGCTAGGGATTCGGGTAGGATAAACACTGAAGCTTTCTTT. Residues: CSARDSGRINTEAFF.

The J gene is TRBJ1-1, the V gene TRBV20-1; D is possibly TRBD1 (5 bases). This CDR3 has 14 residues. Germline CDR1 is DFQATT and CDR2 is SNEGSKA (reference sequence). Trimming took 6 bases from V and 0 from J, leaving 14 bases between them. CDR3 bases: TGCAGTGCCCAGGCGCAGGGCCTGAACACTGAAGCTTTCTTT. As protein: CSAQAQGLNTEAFF.

J is TRBJ2-7 and V is TRBV5-1; D may correspond to TRBD1 or TRBD2 (5 bases each). Germline assignment: CDR1 SGHRS and CDR2 YFSETQ. The V end lost 0 bases, the J end lost 6 bases, and 16 bases lay between the germline ends. This CDR3 spans 15 amino acids. The CDR3 DNA sequence: TGCGCCAGCAGCTTGGACGAGGGGCAGCGACCCGAGCAGTACTTC. It yields the protein CASSLDEGQRPEQYF.

The chain has TRBV7-8 and TRBJ2-1; 15 bases align to TRBD2. V dropped 4 bases and J dropped 8; count of bases not matched to a gene: 9. The CDR3 covers 17 residues. Germline assignment: CDR1 SGHVS and CDR2 FQNEAQ. The CDR3 loop reads CASSYGLAGGPSDEQFF. CDR3 DNA sequence: TGTGCCAGCAGCTACGGACTAGCGGGAGGGCCATCAGATGAGCAGTTCTTC.

This clonotype has only a few counts. The rearrangement joins TRBV5-1 to TRBJ2-3; 10 bases agree with TRBD2. CDR1 is SGHRS, CDR2 YFSETQ, per germline. The CDR3 runs to 15 residues. The ends lost 2 bases at V and 6 bases at J; junction bases unmatched: 6. Here the CDR3 DNA reads TGCGCCAGCAGCTTAAGGGCTAGCGGGAGTGATACGCAGTATTTT. Translation: CASSLRASGSDTQYF.

The chain recombines TRBV20-1 with TRBJ1-5; TRBD1 is a possible D gene (6 bases). V was clipped by 6 bases and J by 6 bases, with 21 bases between them. Looked up from germline, CDR1 is DFQATT and CDR2 is SNEGSKA (reference sequence). This CDR3 has 15 residues. The CDR3 region has the DNA TGCAGTGCCCCCCGACAGGAGGGATTAGGTCAGCCCCAGCATTTT. It specifies CSAPRQEGLGQPQHF.

V is TRBV7-3 and J is TRBJ1-6, with D perhaps TRBD1 (5 bases). Per the germline V gene, CDR1 is SGHTA and CDR2 is FQGTGA. The CDR3 is 14 amino acids. V was trimmed by 4 bases and J by 4 bases, leaving 8 bases between them. The CDR3: CASSSTGYNSPLHF. For the CDR3, the DNA is TGTGCCAGCAGCTCTACAGGTTATAATTCACCCCTCCACTTT.

This clonotype turned up a few times. This rearrangement joins TRBV12-3 or TRBV12-4 to TRBJ2-3; 8 bases are a match to TRBD2. The ends lost 5 bases at V and 3 bases at J; junction bases unmatched: 4. The CDR3 extends over 14 amino acids. The CDR3 coding sequence is TGTGCCAGCAGTCCCCGGGAGGGAACAGATACGCAGTATTTT. Translating it yields CASSPREGTDTQYF.

This clonotype occurred a few times. This chain connects TRBV20-1 to TRBJ2-7; 8 bases match TRBD2. The trim removed 2 bases at V and 0 bases at J, leaving 6 bases unmatched. The CDR3 runs 15 residues. Germline CDR1 DFQATT, CDR2 SNEGSKA (reference sequence). The CDR3 protein is CSARKPGTSSYEQYF. The DNA of the CDR3 is TGCAGTGCTAGAAAACCCGGGACTAGCTCCTACGAGCAGTACTTC.

This clonotype showed up many times. The chain combines TRBV2 with TRBJ2-1, with 7 bases that match TRBD2. This CDR3 has 15 residues. V lost 1 base, J lost 9 bases, and 9 bases stayed unmatched. Germline V gives CDR1 SNHLY, CDR2 FYNNEI. Here the CDR3 reads CASSEGASPGGEQFF. The DNA for the CDR3 is TGTGCCAGCAGTGAAGGGGCTAGCCCGGGGGGTGAGCAGTTCTTC.

This clonotype occurred a few times. The CDR3 bases are TGTGCCAGCGGCATACAGGGATCTGATGGCTACACCTTC. It yields the protein CASGIQGSDGYTF. V gene TRBV6-5 combines with J gene TRBJ1-2, with D possibly being TRBD1 (6 bases). V was trimmed by 8 bases and J by 6 bases, leaving 16 bases between them. There are 13 residues in the CDR3. Germline-derived CDR1 and CDR2 are MNHEY and SVGAGI.

This clonotype showed up just a few times. The chain employs TRBV5-6 and TRBJ1-5, with 8 bases fitting TRBD1. This CDR3 has 16 amino acids. V trimming: 0 bases; J trimming: 3 bases; junction bases outside the gene matches: 5. The germline gives CDR1 SGHDT, CDR2 YYEEEE. The CDR3 sequence is CASSLDGTGPNQPQHF. Here the CDR3 DNA reads TGTGCCAGCAGCTTGGACGGGACAGGCCCCAATCAGCCCCAGCATTTT.

V gene TRBV28 combines with J gene TRBJ2-7; TRBD1 matches 8 bases. The CDR3 runs to 15 residues. Per the germline V gene, CDR1 is MDHEN and CDR2 is SYDVKM. After removal of 6 bases from V and 8 bases from J, the junction contained 15 bases not matched to a gene. CDR3 region: CASRPGTGLTPQQYF. The CDR3 bases are TGTGCCAGCAGACCGGGGACAGGTTTAACCCCTCAGCAGTACTTC.

This clonotype was counted ten times or more. This chain uses TRBV7-9 with TRBJ2-5; no reliable D call. The CDR3 is 15 residues long. Germline V gives CDR1 SEHNR, CDR2 FQNEAQ (reference sequence). The germline V and J ends were trimmed by 0 bases and 1 base, with 9 bases remaining between them. The CDR3 region has the DNA TGTGCCAGCAGCTTAGCGGTCGGCAGCCAAGAGACCCAGTACTTC. Translation: CASSLAVGSQETQYF.

The rearrangement links TRBV7-9 to TRBJ2-1, with 8 bases fitting TRBD2. The CDR3 consists of 17 residues. V lost 5 bases to trimming and J lost 9 bases; unmatched junction nucleotides: 18. Germline V gene data show CDR1 as SEHNR and CDR2 as FQNEAQ (reference sequence). The CDR3 DNA is TGTGCCAGCAGCACCCCCTCGGGTCGGGGGGGCGGCCGTGAGCAGTTCTTC. Residues: CASSTPSGRGGGREQFF.